The present entry profiles one TCR beta chain with its context. This specimen belongs to a study of read filtering for tumor transcriptome and immune sequencing. The library was built from about 400 ng RNA with molecular barcoded adaptors for alpha/delta and beta/gamma chains. A single record per CDR3 protein comes from TCRdb applying MiXCR to the reads. The sample lists over 50,000 distinct CDR3 sequences, about 19% seen once, with about an eighth in the top ten. The specimen was a population of CD138-negative cells sorted from bone marrow. The clonotype was recovered from a donor at least 40 years old with multiple myeloma.

The CDR3 DNA follows: TGCAGCGTGGCCCGGCTAGCGGGAGGGGCAGATACGCAGTATTTT. Translation gives CSVARLAGGADTQYF. The genes are TRBV29-1 and TRBJ2-3; 12 bases match TRBD2. CDR3 length: 15 residues. The V gene's germline CDR1 is SQVTM and CDR2 ANQGSEA. V trimming: 6 bases; J trimming: 4 bases; junction bases outside the gene matches: 8.